The 22 T cell receptor beta chains below come from one sample, sequenced in a study of cytomegalovirus exposure and HLA in healthy donors (dated by TCRdb to the late 2010s). Library preparation employed the immunoSEQ multiplex PCR assay. TCRdb stores this immuneACCESS table with in-frame sequences only. Part of the clones is absent; in the studies checked, under half of the shortfall reflects unresolved V genes, and no reason is known for the rest. The sample table lists roughly 200,000 clones, roughly nine tenths of them with a count of one. The biggest ten clones account for about 7.7% of the sample. Material: PBMCs. The origin of the receptors is a man aged 25 to 40 in good health and CMV-seropositive.

The table lists this clone with a few counts. V and J are TRBV5-1 and TRBJ1-2; D gene uncertain. Germline-derived CDR1 and CDR2 are SGHRS and YFSETQ. The CDR3 sequence is 15 residues long. V lost 1 base to trimming and J lost 6 bases, with 16 bases between them. CDR3 amino acids: CASSLNSWQANGYTF. The CDR3 bases are TGCGCCAGCAGCTTGAATTCTTGGCAGGCCAATGGCTACACCTTC.

This chain uses TRBV7-2 with TRBJ2-1; D perhaps matches TRBD2 (5 bases). Germline assignment: CDR1 SGHTA and CDR2 FQGNSA. The CDR3 has 15 residues. Trimming took off 5 bases at V and 5 bases at J, with 16 bases between the two ends. The CDR3 sequence: CASSPEGSQHNEQFF. CDR3 DNA: TGTGCCAGCAGCCCAGAGGGCAGCCAACACAATGAGCAGTTCTTC. Drawing the rest from reference TRBV7-2 and TRBJ2-1, the complete variable domain is GAGVSQSPSNKVTEKGKDVELRCDPISGHTALYWYRQSLGQGLEFLIYFQGNSAPDKSGLPSDRFSAERTGGSVSTLTIQRTQQEDSAVYLCASSPEGSQHNEQFFGPGTRLTVL.

The chain joins TRBV18 to TRBJ1-5, with 10 positions matching TRBD1. Looked up from germline, CDR1 is KGHSH and CDR2 is LQKENI. Losses at the gene ends were 6 bases for V and 9 bases for J; bases not matched to a gene: 14. The CDR3 runs to 16 residues. CDR3 in amino acids: CASSVGTGVRLGPQHF. CDR3 DNA sequence: TGTGCCAGCTCGGTAGGGACAGGGGTCCGGTTAGGGCCCCAGCATTTT.

This chain uses TRBV7-2 with TRBJ1-1; D remains ambiguous. The germline V gene encodes CDR1 SGHTA and CDR2 FQGNSA. The V end lost 6 bases, the J end lost 1 base, and 9 bases lay between the germline ends. This CDR3 is built from 13 residues. The CDR3: CASSVTPNTEAFF. CDR3 sequence (DNA): TGTGCCAGCAGTGTGACTCCGAACACTGAAGCTTTCTTT.

DNA for the CDR3: TGTGCCAGCAGTCAAACTAGCGGGAAGGTCCATGAGCAGTTCTTC. Translated: CASSQTSGKVHEQFF. The gene calls are TRBV2 and TRBJ2-1; 10 nucleotides agree with TRBD2. V lost 5 bases, J lost 8 bases, and 9 bases stayed unmatched. Germline lookup yields CDR1 SNHLY and CDR2 FYNNEI. The CDR3 sequence is 15 residues long.

This sequence joins TRBV28 and TRBJ2-7, with 7 bases lining up with TRBD1. CDR3 length: 12 residues. Losses at the gene ends were 3 bases for V and 6 bases for J; bases not matched to a gene: 2. Looked up from germline, CDR1 is MDHEN and CDR2 is SYDVKM. The CDR3 DNA reads TGTGCCAGCAGTTTGTCAGGGGGCGAGCAGTACTTC. Its protein product is CASSLSGGEQYF.

The genes are TRBV2 and TRBJ2-2; D is uncertain. Germline CDR1 and CDR2: SNHLY and FYNNEI. The CDR3 is 16 amino acids. The germline V and J ends were trimmed by 1 base and 0 bases, with 9 bases remaining between them. The CDR3 region has the DNA TGTGCCAGCAGTGAAGGGCATCCCACGAACACCGGGGAGCTGTTTTTT. This codes for CASSEGHPTNTGELFF. Together with reference TRBV2 and TRBJ2-2, the CDR3 gives the full variable domain: EPEVTQTPSHQVTQMGQEVILRCVPISNHLYFYWYRQILGQKVEFLVSFYNNEISEKSEIFDDQFSVERPDGSNFTLKIRSTKLEDSAMYFCASSEGHPTNTGELFFGEGSRLTVL.

The V and J genes are TRBV6-5 and TRBJ1-2; tentative D call: TRBD1 (5 bases). V lost 6 bases and J 4 bases, leaving 15 bases between the germline ends. Germline CDR1 MNHEY, CDR2 SVGAGI. The length of the CDR3 is 14 residues. The chain's CDR3 is CASSPVGGIYGYTF. Written as DNA, the CDR3 is TGTGCCAGCAGCCCCGTCGGGGGTATCTATGGCTACACCTTC.

This chain connects TRBV5-1 to TRBJ1-2; maybe TRBD1 (6 bases). This CDR3 is built from 15 residues. Trimming left V 0 bases short and J 5 bases short, with 14 bases between. The germline gives CDR1 SGHRS, CDR2 YFSETQ. In DNA form, the CDR3 reads TGCGCCAGCAGCTTGGATTCCGGGACATCTTATGGCTACACCTTC. Protein: CASSLDSGTSYGYTF.

The rearrangement joins TRBV25-1 to TRBJ1-2; D call uncertain. This CDR3 is 13 amino acids long. From germline, CDR1 is MGHDK and CDR2 SYGVNS. V was clipped by 3 bases and J by 8 bases, with 13 bases between them. The chain's CDR3 is CASSEVGSGGYTF. The CDR3 DNA reads TGTGCCAGCAGTGAGGTAGGATCGGGCGGCTACACCTTC.

V and J are TRBV2 and TRBJ1-4, with TRBD1 matching 11 bases. The V gene end was trimmed by 4 bases and the J gene end by 5 bases; junction bases not matched to a gene: 9. The CDR3 is 17 residues long. Looked up from germline, CDR1 is SNHLY and CDR2 is FYNNEI. CDR3 sequence: CASSASRDRGRNEKLFF. In DNA, the CDR3 is TGTGCCAGCAGTGCGTCCCGGGACAGGGGGAGGAATGAAAAACTGTTTTTT.

The chain couples TRBV5-4 to TRBJ2-3, with 16 nucleotides matching TRBD2. From germline, CDR1 is SGHNT and CDR2 YYREEE (reference sequence). Germline trimming cut 4 bases from V and 3 bases from J; bases unmatched to any gene: 11. The CDR3 extends over 19 amino acids. The CDR3 DNA follows: TGTGCCAGCAGCCGGGGACTAGCGGGAGGGCCGCGGTTTACAGATACGCAGTATTTT. It encodes CASSRGLAGGPRFTDTQYF.

V gene TRBV5-8 combines with J gene TRBJ2-1; maybe TRBD2 (5 bases). The CDR3 spans 16 residues. CDR1 and CDR2 (germline): SGHTS, YDEGEE. V lost 3 bases, J lost 9 bases, and 22 bases lay in between. CDR3 loop: CASSSGSRSGGIEQFF. CDR3 sequence (DNA): TGTGCCAGCAGCTCTGGGAGCCGGTCCGGTGGGATTGAGCAGTTCTTC.

The chain carries TRBV5-4 and TRBJ2-7; TRBD2 might be the D (7 bases). The CDR3 runs to 18 residues. The germline CDR1 and CDR2 sequences are SGHNT and YYREEE (reference sequence). The ends were cut back, 0 bases at V and 3 bases at J, with 22 bases in the middle. The CDR3 region has the DNA TGTGCCAGCAGCTTGGGGGACTGGGGGCTAGCGGATAGCTACGAGCAGTACTTC. It codes for CASSLGDWGLADSYEQYF.

This clone was seen just once. J is TRBJ1-5 and V is TRBV6-1; D perhaps matches TRBD1 (5 bases). This CDR3 has 14 residues. Deletions cut 0 bases from V and 7 bases from J, with 10 bases between. Germline values: CDR1 MNHNS, CDR2 SASEGT. The DNA of the CDR3 is TGTGCCAGCAGTGAAGCAGGGGCAAAACAGCCCCAGCATTTT. Encoded protein: CASSEAGAKQPQHF.

The chain employs TRBV19 and TRBJ2-2; D is undetermined. This CDR3 comprises 14 residues. Germline CDR1 and CDR2: LNHDA and SQIVND (reference sequence). Trimming took off 4 bases at V and 5 bases at J, with 11 bases between the two ends. The CDR3 protein is CASSTQSRTGELFF. In DNA form, the CDR3 reads TGTGCCAGTAGTACCCAGAGTAGAACCGGGGAGCTGTTTTTT.

The chain couples TRBV11-3 to TRBJ2-2, with D perhaps matching TRBD2 (7 bases). The CDR3 length is 14 residues. V lost 5 bases, J lost 8 bases, and 15 bases lay in between. Germline V lookup: CDR1 SGHNT, CDR2 YENEEA. The CDR3 spells CASSLMGGPGELFF. The CDR3 DNA sequence: TGTGCCAGCAGCCTAATGGGGGGGCCGGGGGAGCTGTTTTTT.

The chain recombines TRBV7-2 with TRBJ2-7, with 11 nucleotides matching TRBD2. CDR3 size: 15 residues. The germline V gene encodes CDR1 SGHTA and CDR2 FQGNSA. V was clipped by 3 bases and J by 3 bases; unmatched bases: 4. The CDR3 here is CASSFSSGRGYEQYF. CDR3 in DNA: TGTGCCAGCAGCTTCAGTAGCGGGAGGGGCTACGAGCAGTACTTC.

The chain has TRBV6-1 and TRBJ2-1; 8 nucleotides align to TRBD2. From germline, CDR1 is MNHNS and CDR2 SASEGT. The V and J ends lost 5 bases and 1 base, in that order; junction bases with no gene match: 4. The CDR3 is 15 residues long. The DNA for the CDR3 is TGTGCCAGCAGTCTACCTAGCGGGTCCTACAATGAGCAGTTCTTC. Its translation is CASSLPSGSYNEQFF.

This chain joins TRBV5-1 and TRBJ2-7; the D gene is possibly TRBD2 (7 bases). Trimming removed 4 bases from V and 6 bases from J, with 23 bases in between. This CDR3 region has 16 residues. Germline V gene lookup returns CDR1 SGHRS and CDR2 YFSETQ. CDR3 nucleotides: TGCGCCAGCAGCCCCGGAGGGGGGGGCGTGGGCTCCGAGCAGTACTTC. Translation: CASSPGGGGVGSEQYF.

The sample holds a few counts of this clone. The chain employs TRBV4-1 and TRBJ2-7, with a tentative D call TRBD2 (5 bases). Germline CDR1 MGHRA, CDR2 YSYEKL. Trimming removed 4 bases from V and 5 bases from J, with 12 bases in between. The CDR3 contains 13 residues. The CDR3 loop reads CASSLRRWDEQYF. CDR3 bases: TGCGCCAGCAGCCTGAGGAGGTGGGACGAGCAGTACTTC.

The rearrangement uses TRBV11-2 and TRBJ2-5, with 7 bases identical to TRBD1. The length of the CDR3 is 13 residues. Looked up from germline, CDR1 is SGHAT and CDR2 is FQNNGV. V gave up 6 bases and J gave up 4 bases; unmatched junction bases: 5. The CDR3 is CASRPQGTETQYF. As DNA, the CDR3 is TGTGCCAGCAGACCACAGGGGACAGAGACCCAGTACTTC.